This TCR beta chain was captured in a study of patients and donors after allogeneic stem cell transplantation. TCRdb reprocessed the RT-PCR reads via MiXCR and lists one record per CDR3 protein. Among some 960,000 distinct CDR3 sequences listed, about a sixth were seen once. The V and J ends lost 1 base and 3 bases, in that order; junction bases with no gene match: 10. The CDR3 extends over 16 amino acids. Germline loops: CDR1 SQVTM, CDR2 ANQGSEA. What was sequenced was blood, either unsorted or a sorted T cell fraction (not recorded which). This receptor was identified in a human donor who was either an allogeneic HSCT recipient or a stem cell or donor lymphocyte infusion donor (not recorded which). It is not recorded whose cells these are; they may come from a transplant donor. The V and J genes are TRBV29-1 and TRBJ2-7, with 9 bases matching TRBD2. CDR3: CSVEGPIAGDLYEQYF. DNA for the CDR3: TGCAGCGTTGAAGGACCAATAGCGGGAGACCTCTACGAGCAGTACTTC.